This TCR beta chain was captured by sequencing in a study of blood T cell repertoires in COVID-19. Sequenced by immunoSEQ multiplex PCR; TCRdb stores in-frame clones only, minus some. This table has under 300,000 clones, about 88% appearing once. Everyone who took part was about 18 to 90 years old, and they came from 24 US areas. Clinical histories supplied by participants themselves formed the basis of cohort assignment. This CDR3 is built from 14 residues. Trimming removed 6 bases from V and 0 bases from J, with 12 bases in between. Germline-derived CDR1 and CDR2 are MNHEY and SVGAGI. The chain uses TRBV6-5 and TRBJ2-7; perhaps TRBD1 as D (6 bases). The receptor comes from a woman in her forties or fifties who had recovered from COVID-19. Material for sequencing was PBMCs or T cells enriched from blood (not recorded which). The CDR3 is CASSVDRRSYEQYF. The CDR3 DNA is TGTGCCAGCAGCGTGGACAGACGCTCCTACGAGCAGTACTTC.